This T cell receptor beta chain is from a study of shared clonotypes between healthy human individuals. The CDR3 covers 17 residues. The V end lost 5 bases, the J end lost 0 bases, and 14 bases lay between the germline ends. Germline CDR1 and CDR2: LNHDA and SQIVND (reference sequence). Profiled with immunoSEQ multiplex PCR; TCRdb holds only in-frame clones, not every one. The sample lists roughly 1,100,000 clones; under 80% were seen once. The clonotype originates from a man aged 18 to 30 in good health. Sample: memory CD4+ T cells sorted from blood. Subset noted: CD45RA-negative fraction. This rearrangement joins TRBV19 to TRBJ2-6; tentatively, D is TRBD2 (6 bases). As DNA, the CDR3 is TGTGCCAGTAGTCCGGGACTTGCAGGCTCTGGGGCCAACGTCCTGACTTTC. It translates to CASSPGLAGSGANVLTF.